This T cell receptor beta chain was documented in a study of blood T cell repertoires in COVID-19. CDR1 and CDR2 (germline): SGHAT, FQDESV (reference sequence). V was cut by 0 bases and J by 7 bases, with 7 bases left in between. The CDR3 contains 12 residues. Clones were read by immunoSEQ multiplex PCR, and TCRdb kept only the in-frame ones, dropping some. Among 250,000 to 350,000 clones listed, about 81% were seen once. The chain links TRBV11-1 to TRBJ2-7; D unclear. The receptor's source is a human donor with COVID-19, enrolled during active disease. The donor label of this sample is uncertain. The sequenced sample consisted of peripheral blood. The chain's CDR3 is CASSLAGREQYF. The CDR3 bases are TGTGCCAGCAGCTTAGCTGGGCGTGAGCAGTACTTC.